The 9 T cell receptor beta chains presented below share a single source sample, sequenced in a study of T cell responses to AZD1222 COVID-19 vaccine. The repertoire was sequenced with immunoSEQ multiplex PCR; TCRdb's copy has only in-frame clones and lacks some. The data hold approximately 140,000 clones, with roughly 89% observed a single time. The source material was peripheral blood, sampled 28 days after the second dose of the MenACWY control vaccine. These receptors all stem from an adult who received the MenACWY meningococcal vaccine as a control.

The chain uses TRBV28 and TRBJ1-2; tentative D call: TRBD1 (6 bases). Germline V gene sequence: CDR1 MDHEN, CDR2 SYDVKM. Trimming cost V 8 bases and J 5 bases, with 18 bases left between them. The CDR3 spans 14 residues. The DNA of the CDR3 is TGTGCCAGCGGGGCAGGGGTGGATTTGTATGGCTACACCTTC. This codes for CASGAGVDLYGYTF.

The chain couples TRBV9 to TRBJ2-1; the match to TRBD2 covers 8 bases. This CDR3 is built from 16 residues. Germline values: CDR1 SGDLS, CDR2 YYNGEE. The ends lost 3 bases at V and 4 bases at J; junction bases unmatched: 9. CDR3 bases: TGTGCCAGCAGCGCTGGAGGCGGGGGGCCTTACAATGAGCAGTTCTTC. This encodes CASSAGGGGPYNEQFF. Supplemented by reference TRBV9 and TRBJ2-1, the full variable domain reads DSGVTQTPKHLITATGQRVTLRCSPRSGDLSVYWYQQSLDQGLQFLIQYYNGEERAKGNILERFSAQQFPDLHSELNLSSLELGDSALYFCASSAGGGGPYNEQFFGPGTRLTVL.

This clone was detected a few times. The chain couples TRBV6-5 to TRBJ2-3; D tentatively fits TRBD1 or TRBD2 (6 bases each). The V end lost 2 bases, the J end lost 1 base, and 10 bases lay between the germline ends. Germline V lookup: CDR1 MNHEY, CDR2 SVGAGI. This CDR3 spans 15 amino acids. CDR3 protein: CASSYGGGGTDTQYF. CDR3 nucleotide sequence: TGTGCCAGCAGTTACGGGGGCGGGGGCACAGATACGCAGTATTTT.

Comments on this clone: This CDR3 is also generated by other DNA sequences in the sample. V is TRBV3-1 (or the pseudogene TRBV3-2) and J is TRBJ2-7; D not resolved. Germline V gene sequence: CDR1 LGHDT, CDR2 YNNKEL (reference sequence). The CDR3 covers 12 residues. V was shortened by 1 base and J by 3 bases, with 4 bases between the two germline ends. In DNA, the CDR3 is TGTGCCAGCAGCCAAGGGGGCTACGAGCAGTACTTC. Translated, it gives CASSQGGYEQYF.

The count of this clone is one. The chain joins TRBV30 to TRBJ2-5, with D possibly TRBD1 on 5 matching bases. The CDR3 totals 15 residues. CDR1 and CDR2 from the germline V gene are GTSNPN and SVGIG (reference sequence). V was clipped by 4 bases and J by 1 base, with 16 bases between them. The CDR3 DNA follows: TGTGCCTGGACCCAAGGGGCCAGGAGCCAAGAGACCCAGTACTTC. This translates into CAWTQGARSQETQYF.

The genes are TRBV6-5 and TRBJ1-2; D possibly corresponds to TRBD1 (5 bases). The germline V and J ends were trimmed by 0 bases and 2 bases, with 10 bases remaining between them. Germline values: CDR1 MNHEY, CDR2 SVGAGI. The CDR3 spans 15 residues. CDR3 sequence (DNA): TGTGCCAGCAGTTACTCGGGGGAGGGGAACTATGGCTACACCTTC. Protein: CASSYSGEGNYGYTF.

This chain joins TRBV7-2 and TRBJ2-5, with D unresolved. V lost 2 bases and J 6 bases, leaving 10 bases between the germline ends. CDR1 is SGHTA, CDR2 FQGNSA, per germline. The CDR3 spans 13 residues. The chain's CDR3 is CASSLSPLQTQYF. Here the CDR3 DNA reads TGTGCCAGCAGCTTATCACCCCTCCAGACCCAGTACTTC. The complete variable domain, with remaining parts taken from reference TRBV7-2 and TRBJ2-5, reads GAGVSQSPSNKVTEKGKDVELRCDPISGHTALYWYRQSLGQGLEFLIYFQGNSAPDKSGLPSDRFSAERTGGSVSTLTIQRTQQEDSAVYLCASSLSPLQTQYFGPGTRLLVL.

CDR3 in amino acids: CASSWEGQGKGYTF. In DNA, the CDR3 is TGTGCCAGCAGTTGGGAGGGACAGGGGAAGGGCTACACCTTC. The rearrangement joins TRBV28 to TRBJ1-2; 10 nucleotides align to TRBD1. The CDR3 length is 14 residues. V lost 4 bases to trimming and J lost 8 bases; unmatched junction nucleotides: 7. Per germline, CDR1 MDHEN and CDR2 SYDVKM.

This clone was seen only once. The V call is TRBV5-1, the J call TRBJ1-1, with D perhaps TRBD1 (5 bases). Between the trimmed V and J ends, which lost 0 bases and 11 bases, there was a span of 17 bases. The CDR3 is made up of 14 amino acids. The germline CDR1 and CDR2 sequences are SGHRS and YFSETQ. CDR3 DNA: TGCGCCAGCAGCTTGGGGGAGGGGAGGCCCCGGGCTTTCTTT. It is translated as CASSLGEGRPRAFF. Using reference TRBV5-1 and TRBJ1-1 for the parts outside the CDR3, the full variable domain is KAGVTQTPRYLIKTRGQQVTLSCSPISGHRSVSWYQQTPGQGLQFLFEYFSETQRNKGNFPGRFSGRQFSNSRSEMNVSTLELGDSALYLCASSLGEGRPRAFFGQGTRLTVV.